Listed below are T cell receptor beta chains from one sample, sequenced in a study of OX40 agonist ivuxolimab in advanced cancers. Sequenced by immunoSEQ multiplex PCR; TCRdb stores in-frame clones only, minus some. The sample has around 100,000 clones; roughly 90% are singletons. Source: CD4+ or CD8+ T cells sorted from blood, taken in a trial of the OX40 agonist ivuxolimab. The receptors originated from an adult with an advanced solid tumor such as melanoma, head and neck, liver or kidney cancer. Both conserved end residues are part of each CDR3. A D gene is named only where the DNA matches it firmly. Rows give clone size only sometimes, using once, few, many, or a class for an expanded clone.

j_call: TRBJ2-1
d_call: TRBD2
v_call: TRBV6-1
clone_size: .
cdr3_nt: TGTGCCAGCAAGTCGAACGGCGGGAGGGCCGATGAGCAGTTCTTC
cdr3_aa: CASKSNGGRADEQFF

j_call: TRBJ2-7
d_call: .
v_call: TRBV10-3
clone_size: .
cdr3_nt: TGTGCCATCAGTGAATCGGCTAGCCGGTTCTTC
cdr3_aa: CAISESASRFF

j_call: TRBJ2-1
d_call: TRBD2
v_call: TRBV11-3
clone_size: .
cdr3_nt: TGTGCCAGCAAGCGGGAGGGGAGGGACAATGAGCAGTTCTTC
cdr3_aa: CASKREGRDNEQFF

j_call: TRBJ1-2
d_call: .
v_call: TRBV7-2
clone_size: few
cdr3_nt: TGTGCCAGCAGCTTGGCTAATTTGCATCAAGGCTACACCTTC
cdr3_aa: CASSLANLHQGYTF

j_call: TRBJ2-6
d_call: .
v_call: TRBV30
clone_size: .
cdr3_nt: TGTGCCTGGAGTGTAATGTTGTCTGGGGCCAACGTCCTGACTTTC
cdr3_aa: CAWSVMLSGANVLTF

j_call: TRBJ2-7
d_call: .
v_call: TRBV13
clone_size: .
cdr3_nt: TGTGCCAGCAGCTGGACTGGGTACGAGCAGTACTTC
cdr3_aa: CASSWTGYEQYF

j_call: TRBJ2-7
d_call: TRBD2
v_call: TRBV5-1
clone_size: .
cdr3_nt: TGCGCCAGCAGCTTGGTAGCGGGGGTTTCCTACGAGCAGTACTTC
cdr3_aa: CASSLVAGVSYEQYF

j_call: TRBJ1-2
d_call: .
v_call: TRBV6-4
clone_size: .
cdr3_nt: TGTGCCAGCAGTGAGGGCCAGAACTATGGCTACACCTTC
cdr3_aa: CASSEGQNYGYTF

j_call: TRBJ2-2
d_call: .
v_call: TRBV5-1
clone_size: .
cdr3_nt: TGCGCCAGCAGCTTCCCCCTAGGATTGAACACCGGGGAGCTGTTTTTT
cdr3_aa: CASSFPLGLNTGELFF

j_call: TRBJ2-1
d_call: .
v_call: TRBV5-1
clone_size: .
cdr3_nt: TGCGCCAGCAGCTTGGTAGGGGGGAGCAGAAATGAGCAGTTCTTC
cdr3_aa: CASSLVGGSRNEQFF

j_call: TRBJ2-5
d_call: TRBD1
v_call: TRBV5-1
clone_size: .
cdr3_nt: TGCGCCAGCAGCTTGACAGGGGGAGTGCAAGAGACCCAGTACTTC
cdr3_aa: CASSLTGGVQETQYF

j_call: TRBJ1-2
d_call: .
v_call: TRBV4-1
clone_size: .
cdr3_nt: TGCGCCAGCAGCCCCGCTCTTTTATTGGGTTACTATGGCTACACCTTC
cdr3_aa: CASSPALLLGYYGYTF

j_call: TRBJ2-7
d_call: TRBD1
v_call: TRBV7-9
clone_size: .
cdr3_nt: TGTGCCAGCAGCTTCGGGACAGGGGGCAACTACGAGCAGTACTTC
cdr3_aa: CASSFGTGGNYEQYF

j_call: TRBJ1-3
d_call: .
v_call: TRBV27
clone_size: .
cdr3_nt: TGTGCCAGCAGTTTACCCGGAAACACCATATATTTT
cdr3_aa: CASSLPGNTIYF

j_call: TRBJ2-7
d_call: .
v_call: TRBV11-3
clone_size: .
cdr3_nt: TGTGCCAGCTCCGGGGGCGGGAGTTACGAGCAGTACTTC
cdr3_aa: CASSGGGSYEQYF

j_call: TRBJ2-7
d_call: .
v_call: TRBV7-9
clone_size: few
cdr3_nt: TGTGCCAGCAGCTTAGAATACGAGCAGTACTTC
cdr3_aa: CASSLEYEQYF

j_call: TRBJ1-3
d_call: .
v_call: TRBV2
clone_size: .
cdr3_nt: TGTGCCAGCCAACTTGGGACCGGCGGCACCATATATTTT
cdr3_aa: CASQLGTGGTIYF

j_call: TRBJ2-7
d_call: TRBD1
v_call: TRBV9
clone_size: .
cdr3_nt: TGTGCCAGCAGCCATGAACCCCAGGGGGCGCCGAGGGAGCAGTACTTC
cdr3_aa: CASSHEPQGAPREQYF

j_call: TRBJ2-6
d_call: .
v_call: TRBV7-2
clone_size: .
cdr3_nt: TGTGCCAGCAGCCAAAGCGTTTCTTCTGGGGCCAACGTCCTGACTTTC
cdr3_aa: CASSQSVSSGANVLTF

j_call: TRBJ2-7
d_call: TRBD1
v_call: TRBV7-9
clone_size: .
cdr3_nt: TGTGCCAGCAGCTTAGGGGCAGGGGGCATTTCCTACGAGCAGTACTTC
cdr3_aa: CASSLGAGGISYEQYF

j_call: TRBJ1-1
d_call: TRBD1
v_call: TRBV5-5
clone_size: .
cdr3_nt: TGTGCCAGCATCACGACAGGGATAATCAACACTGAAGCTTTCTTT
cdr3_aa: CASITTGIINTEAFF

j_call: TRBJ2-1
d_call: TRBD2
v_call: TRBV7-9
clone_size: .
cdr3_nt: TGTGCCAGCAGCTTAGGCGGGACTAGCGAGCTGAATGAGCAGTTCTTC
cdr3_aa: CASSLGGTSELNEQFF

j_call: TRBJ2-4
d_call: .
v_call: TRBV19
clone_size: .
cdr3_nt: TGTGCCAGTAGTACGACCGGGTCCCGAATTCAGTACTTC
cdr3_aa: CASSTTGSRIQYF

j_call: TRBJ2-1
d_call: TRBD2
v_call: TRBV6-5
clone_size: .
cdr3_nt: TGTGCCAGCAGTTACTCCCTAGCGGGAGCTCTGCCTCGGATCTTC
cdr3_aa: CASSYSLAGALPRIF

j_call: TRBJ1-5
d_call: .
v_call: TRBV21-1
clone_size: .
cdr3_nt: TGTGCCAGCAGCAAAGGGAGGGGAATCGGCAATCAGCCCCAGCATTTT
cdr3_aa: CASSKGRGIGNQPQHF

j_call: TRBJ2-4
d_call: .
v_call: TRBV5-1
clone_size: .
cdr3_nt: TGCGCCAGCAGCTTGGACAAAAACATTCAGTACTTC
cdr3_aa: CASSLDKNIQYF

j_call: TRBJ2-5
d_call: TRBD1
v_call: TRBV11-2
clone_size: .
cdr3_nt: TGTGCCAGCAGCACCCTGACAGGGTACCAAGAGACCCAGTACTTC
cdr3_aa: CASSTLTGYQETQYF

j_call: TRBJ1-1
d_call: .
v_call: TRBV11-3
clone_size: .
cdr3_nt: TGTGCCAGCAGCCCGTACGTGGGAGGCAGTAACACTGAAGCTTTCTTT
cdr3_aa: CASSPYVGGSNTEAFF

j_call: TRBJ1-4
d_call: TRBD1
v_call: TRBV15
clone_size: .
cdr3_nt: TGTGCCACCAGCAGAGACGACAGGGGAAATGAAAAACTGTTTTTT
cdr3_aa: CATSRDDRGNEKLFF

j_call: TRBJ1-1
d_call: .
v_call: TRBV7-3
clone_size: .
cdr3_nt: TGTGCCAGCAGCTTAATGGGGAGGGAAAGGAACACTGAAGCTTTCTTT
cdr3_aa: CASSLMGRERNTEAFF

j_call: TRBJ2-2
d_call: .
v_call: TRBV15
clone_size: .
cdr3_nt: TGTGCCACCAGCAGAGATCTTGGGGTGACGGCCGGGGAGCTGTTTTTT
cdr3_aa: CATSRDLGVTAGELFF

j_call: TRBJ2-7
d_call: .
v_call: TRBV15
clone_size: .
cdr3_nt: TGTGCCACCAGCAGAGATGGAGGGGGCCGAGAGCAGTACTTC
cdr3_aa: CATSRDGGGREQYF

j_call: TRBJ1-2
d_call: TRBD1
v_call: TRBV20-1
clone_size: .
cdr3_nt: TGCAGTGCCTTTCGGGACAGTGGGGCCTTC
cdr3_aa: CSAFRDSGAF

j_call: TRBJ2-1
d_call: .
v_call: TRBV27
clone_size: .
cdr3_nt: TGTGCCAGCAGTCTTACGTCCCGATACAATGAGCAGTTCTTC
cdr3_aa: CASSLTSRYNEQFF

j_call: TRBJ2-7
d_call: TRBD1
v_call: TRBV5-4
clone_size: .
cdr3_nt: TGTGCCAGCAGTCCTCCGGGACAGAGCTCCTACGAGCAGTACTTC
cdr3_aa: CASSPPGQSSYEQYF

j_call: TRBJ2-7
d_call: .
v_call: TRBV11-3
clone_size: .
cdr3_nt: TGTGCCAGCAGCTTAGATTCAGTAGCGACCTACGAGCAGTACTTC
cdr3_aa: CASSLDSVATYEQYF

j_call: TRBJ2-7
d_call: .
v_call: TRBV6-5
clone_size: .
cdr3_nt: TGTGCCAGCACCCCCCCGGACCGCCCCTACGAGCAGTACTTC
cdr3_aa: CASTPPDRPYEQYF

j_call: TRBJ2-7
d_call: TRBD2
v_call: TRBV7-9
clone_size: .
cdr3_nt: TGTGCCAGCAGCTTAGTCCTCGGACTAGCGGGGAGCTCCTACGAGCAGTACTTC
cdr3_aa: CASSLVLGLAGSSYEQYF

j_call: TRBJ1-4
d_call: TRBD1
v_call: TRBV15
clone_size: .
cdr3_nt: TGTGCCACCAGCTTTACAGGGGAGGCGGGAGAAAAACTGTTTTTT
cdr3_aa: CATSFTGEAGEKLFF

j_call: TRBJ2-2
d_call: .
v_call: TRBV18
clone_size: .
cdr3_nt: TGTGCCAGCTCACCACCGACTGCTATTGGGGAGCTGTTTTTT
cdr3_aa: CASSPPTAIGELFF

j_call: TRBJ2-3
d_call: TRBD2
v_call: TRBV5-1
clone_size: .
cdr3_nt: TGCGCCAGCAGCTGGGGACTAGCGGGAGTTACTAGCACAGATACGCAGTATTTT
cdr3_aa: CASSWGLAGVTSTDTQYF

j_call: TRBJ1-3
d_call: .
v_call: TRBV5-4
clone_size: .
cdr3_nt: TGTGCCAGCAGCTCCAGGCAAACTGGAAACACCATATATTTT
cdr3_aa: CASSSRQTGNTIYF

j_call: TRBJ2-3
d_call: .
v_call: TRBV5-8
clone_size: .
cdr3_nt: TGTGCCAGCAGCTTGTGGGGGATCGCCACAGATACGCAGTATTTT
cdr3_aa: CASSLWGIATDTQYF

j_call: TRBJ2-7
d_call: .
v_call: TRBV11-3
clone_size: .
cdr3_nt: TGTGCCAGCAGCACCCAGGGACGTCCCTACGAGCAGTACTTC
cdr3_aa: CASSTQGRPYEQYF

j_call: TRBJ2-7
d_call: .
v_call: TRBV11-3
clone_size: .
cdr3_nt: TGTGCCAGCAGCTTACTGTCCTACGAGCAGTACTTC
cdr3_aa: CASSLLSYEQYF

j_call: TRBJ2-7
d_call: TRBD2
v_call: TRBV14
clone_size: .
cdr3_nt: TGTGCCAGCAGCCTTAGCGGGGTGAGCGAGCAGTACTTC
cdr3_aa: CASSLSGVSEQYF